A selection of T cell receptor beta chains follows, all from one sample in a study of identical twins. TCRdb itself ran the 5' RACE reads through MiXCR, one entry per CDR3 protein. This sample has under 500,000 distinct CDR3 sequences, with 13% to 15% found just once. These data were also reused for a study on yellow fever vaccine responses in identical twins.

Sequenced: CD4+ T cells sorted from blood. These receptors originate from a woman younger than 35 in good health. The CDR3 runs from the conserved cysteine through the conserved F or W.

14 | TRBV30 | CASNLGAYNSPLHF
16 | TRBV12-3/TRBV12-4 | CASSLGVLGANQPQHF
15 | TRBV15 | CATSRQGANTGELFF
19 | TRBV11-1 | CASSLGSGIISSSYNEQFF
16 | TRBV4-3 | CASSQGVAALSYEQYF
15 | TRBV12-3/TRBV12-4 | CASRSRSPNNNEQFF
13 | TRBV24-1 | CATSDGLVNTQYF
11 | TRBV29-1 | CSSRQGNEQYF
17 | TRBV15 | CATSRAKGSANTGELFF
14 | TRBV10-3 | CAISDRGLTGELFF
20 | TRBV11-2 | CASSFSFGGRRLAVSYEQYF
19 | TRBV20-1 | CSAGSTTGKILSGANVLTF
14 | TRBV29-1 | CSVRPRRLEGEQFF
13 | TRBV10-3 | CAINVGINEKLFF
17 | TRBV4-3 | CASSQELTSGRVNEQFF
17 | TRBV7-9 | CASSSAGLARNTGELFF
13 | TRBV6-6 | CASTVLADNEQFF
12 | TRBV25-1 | CASAQGLYEQYF
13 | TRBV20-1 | CSADGPTEGTQYF
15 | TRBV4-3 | CASSQVGRGQETQYF
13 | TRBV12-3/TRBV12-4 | CASSSVAGETQYF
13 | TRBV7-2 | CASSRTGSDTQYF
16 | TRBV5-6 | CASSLLGLATTDTQYF